This T cell receptor (beta chain) was obtained from a study of blood T cell repertoires in COVID-19. Study context: Acute and convalescent COVID-19 specimens originated in the United States, Italy and Spain. T cells, B-cell-depleted T cells, or PBMCs supplied cDNA or gDNA.

V lost 2 bases to trimming and J lost 1 base, with 12 bases between them. The germline CDR1 and CDR2 sequences are MNHNY and SVGAGI (reference sequence). CDR3 size: 16 residues. Authors' analysis steps: Quantification of nucleated cells was approximated via reference gene primer amplification. Only in-frame clones appear in the TCRdb table, and some are missing; sequencing was by immunoSEQ multiplex PCR. That table furnishes V, J and clone size, whereas the DNA furnished D and trimming. Of approximately 230,000 clones detected, 70% to 85% appear once; the ten largest clones hold about 8.9%. The rearrangement links TRBV6-6 to TRBJ1-5; D is ambiguous. The sequence was obtained from a man older than 75 with acute or convalescent COVID-19. Sequencing used peripheral blood. The CDR3 here is CASSYISGLSNQPQHF. The CDR3 DNA follows: TGTGCCAGCAGTTACATTTCCGGGTTAAGCAATCAGCCCCAGCATTTT.